The clone carrying this T cell receptor beta chain occurred a few times. TCRdb passed the 5' RACE reads through MiXCR, listing each CDR3 protein once. In the table there are approximately 260,000 distinct CDR3 sequences, over 15% of which are singletons. CDR3 length: 15 amino acids. Looked up from germline, CDR1 is MNHNY and CDR2 is SVGAGI (reference sequence). V lost 4 bases to trimming and J lost 4 bases; unmatched junction nucleotides: 2. This specimen belongs to a study of T-cell memory formation after mild COVID-19. The chain combines TRBV6-6 with TRBJ2-1; 12 nucleotides line up with TRBD2. The sample consisted of PBMCs or a T cell subset sorted from them (not recorded which). This TCR derives from a man in his late teens or twenties who had mild COVID-19 (a few samples of this study predate the infection). Cell type and time point are not known. The CDR3 DNA follows: TGTGCCAGCAGTTGGGGGACTAGCGGGTACAATGAGCAGTTCTTC. It specifies CASSWGTSGYNEQFF.